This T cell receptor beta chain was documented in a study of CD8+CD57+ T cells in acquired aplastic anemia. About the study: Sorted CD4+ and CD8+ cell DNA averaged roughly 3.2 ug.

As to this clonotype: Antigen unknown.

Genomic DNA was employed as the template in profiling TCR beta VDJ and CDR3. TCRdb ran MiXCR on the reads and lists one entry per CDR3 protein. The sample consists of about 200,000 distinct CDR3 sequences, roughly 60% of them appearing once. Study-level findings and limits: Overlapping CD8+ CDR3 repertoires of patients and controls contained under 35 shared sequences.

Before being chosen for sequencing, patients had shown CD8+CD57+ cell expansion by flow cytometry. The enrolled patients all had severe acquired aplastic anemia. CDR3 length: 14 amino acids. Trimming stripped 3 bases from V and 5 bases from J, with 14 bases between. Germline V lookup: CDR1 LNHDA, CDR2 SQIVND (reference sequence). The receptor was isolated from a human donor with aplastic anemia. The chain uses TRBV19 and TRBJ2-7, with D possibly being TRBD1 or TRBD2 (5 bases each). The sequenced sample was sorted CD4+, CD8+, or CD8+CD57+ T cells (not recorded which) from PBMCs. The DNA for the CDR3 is TGTGCCAGTAGTATGTGGGGGAGTAGCCACGAGCAGTACTTC. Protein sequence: CASSMWGSSHEQYF. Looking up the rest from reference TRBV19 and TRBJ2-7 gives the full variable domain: DGGITQSPKYLFRKEGQNVTLSCEQNLNHDAMYWYRQDPGQGLRLIYYSQIVNDFQKGDIAEGYSVSREKKESFPLTVTSAQKNPTAFYLCASSMWGSSHEQYFGPGTRLTVT.